The entry that follows covers one T cell receptor beta chain sequence. This clonotype was detected ten times or more. The antigen it recognizes is unknown. It has no much larger one-base neighbor in the sample; base qualities were not kept. Sample time point, as interpreted from the label and publication: patch test 2, 6 weeks after DPC sensitization. The treatment or condition label of this sample denotes: therapeutic diphenylcyclopropenone sensitization with weekly scalp DPC. At each patch-test visit, blood was drawn before the patch test was applied. Patients were considered eligible if aged 18 to 70, diagnosed with alopecia and deemed suitable for DPC therapy, and patients were excluded if pregnant. Total RNA was extracted from unfractionated whole blood that had been collected in Tempus Blood RNA tubes. In the germline V gene (reference sequence), CDR1 corresponds to SEHNR and CDR2 to FQNEAQ. Trimming removed 6 bases from V and 5 bases from J; the gene matches leave 9 bases unexplained. The CDR3 starts with the cysteine, ends with the phenylalanine, and has 14 residues. Just the 42-base CDR3 DNA is kept, in frame starting at base 1.

The data were obtained in a study of human T cells and chemical hapten exposure (dated by TCRdb to 2020 to 2022). As for the study more broadly: For sensitization, 2% DPC in acetone was applied to a roughly 2 cm by roughly 2 cm area of upper inner arm skin. Blood was sampled from patients pre-sensitization (week 0) and at 2, 6 and about 24 weeks after DPC sensitization. Libraries were pooled for sequencing, and per-sample TCR yields varied mainly because of small differences in library volumes within the pool. Weekly therapeutic DPC doses were additionally applied to the scalp of patients throughout the roughly 25-week study period. Patch testing was done on the upper back using Finn chambers containing 0.01% DPC, and results were scored after 6 days according to International Contact Dermatitis Research Group standards. The mostly female patient cohort included alopecia areata with under or over 50% scalp involvement, alopecia totalis and alopecia universalis. Peripheral blood TCR repertoire changes were tracked in vivo in alopecia patients during primary and secondary sensitization to the hapten diphenylcyclopropenone (DPC). Blood for TCR sequencing was provided by twenty-nine alopecia patients at one to four time points (pre-sensitization, 2, 6 and 24 weeks).

Results the study describes overall, beyond this receptor: A positive correlation was found between the number of PT1 expanded TCRs and patch test score, with significance reached at thresholds 8, 16 and 32 but not 4. Because every patient had alopecia, a presumed autoimmune disease, the patients' immune response might differ from that of healthy individuals. DPC sensitization did not change how many TCRs were above 1 in 1000 frequency, and no evidence was found of alterations in global repertoire structure. Repeated subsampling changed both the strength of the expansion versus patch-test correlation and the threshold at which that correlation became significant. Expanded TCRs formed significantly more large CDR3 similarity clusters than pre-sensitization or healthy control sets, consistent with antigen-driven responses.

Libraries came from RACE. The run used a NextSeq 500. Library preparation attached unique molecular identifiers to individual cDNA molecules for quantitative, reproducible TCR counting. Both TCR alpha and TCR beta chains were sequenced from each blood RNA sample. The published analysis was carried out like this. A median of roughly 98,000 TCRs per sample was observed, with a range of about 20,000 to 750,000. The Decombinator software suite was used to annotate the V, J and CDR3 of the TCR reads. Every sample was subsampled to the same number of TCRs (28,000) for the PS versus PT1 abundance plots. TCRs were defined as expanded if absent before sensitization and observed at least eight times at the 2-week time point. TCRdb's own reprocessing of the public reads used fastp at Q25 and MiXCR and kept productive beta chains. Rows matching on CDR3 protein sequence are summarized as one entry with the most common DNA and genes. These V and J calls are TCRdb output, not the study's own analysis. The sample table lists around 360,000 distinct CDR3 sequences, about 6% of them with a count of one. More than 5.5% of the sample lies in the top ten.

The sequence was collected from a woman between 18 and 29 years old with alopecia areata. Some clones in this sample may be carry-over from other donors' samples. The chain is made from TRBV7-9 and TRBJ1-1; 7 central nucleotides agree with TRBD1. This specimen consisted of whole blood, obtained in connection with sensitization to the hapten diphenylcyclopropenone (DPC). This receptor has the CDR3 CASSGPGGRTEAFF. The DNA is as follows: TGTGCCAGCAGTGGACCAGGGGGTAGGACTGAAGCTTTCTTT.